In its sample, the clone carrying this TCR beta chain was seen a few times. As yet, its antigen is unknown. This specimen comes from a study of CD8+ T cells in alopecia areata. The study, taken as a whole, reports: Higher clonality and more expanded CD8+ clones appeared in lesional than normal scalp.

Extraction of RNA preceded its reverse transcription into cDNA, which served as the sequencing template. TCRdb keeps only in-frame clones here, not all; method: immunoSEQ multiplex PCR. The sample lists some 100,000 clones; 58% were seen once. The CDR3 spans 16 residues. V was cut by 1 base and J by 5 bases, with 13 bases left in between. Germline CDR1 reads SGHDT; CDR2 reads YYEEEE. Stated treatment: oral pan-JAK inhibitor, 5-10 mg twice daily. This chain connects TRBV5-6 to TRBJ1-6; the D gene is possibly TRBD1 (5 bases). The receptor was derived from a human donor with alopecia areata. The sequencing here drew on CD8+ T cells sorted from blood, taken at week 4, from a patient treated with tofacitinib. For the CDR3, the DNA is TGTGCCAGCAGCTTGAGCGCCAGGGAGGATAATTCACCCCTCCACTTT. It yields the protein CASSLSAREDNSPLHF.